The T cell receptor beta chain under discussion was sequenced for a study of somatic mutations in cytotoxic T cells in rheumatoid arthritis. The CDR3 loop spans 19 amino acids. CDR1 is PRHDT and CDR2 is FYEKMQ in the germline V gene (reference sequence). The method was immunoSEQ multiplex PCR; TCRdb's version includes in-frame clones alone and lacks a portion of them. The table lists approximately 10,000 clones, about 90% of them singletons, with approximately 15% in the top ten. The receptor comes from a woman aged 18-29 years with rheumatoid arthritis. Source material: CD8+ T cells sorted from blood. V and J are TRBV13 and TRBJ2-5; the match to TRBD1 covers 12 bases. The J call could be wrong; TRBJ2-7 is a better fit for the DNA end. CDR3 coding DNA: TGTGCCAGCAGCATCCCTTCGGGGACAGGGGGCTTATTACTACGCGAGCAGTACTTC. Translation: CASSIPSGTGGLLLREQYF.